The following is a TCR beta chain sequence with its context. The sample comes from a study of blood T cell repertoires in COVID-19. Study summary: The samples span acute and convalescent COVID-19 from the United States, Italy and Spain. T cells, B-cell-depleted T cells, or PBMCs supplied cDNA or gDNA.

Original processing methods: Amplification of reference gene primers was used by the study to estimate nucleated cell counts. Clones were sequenced by immunoSEQ multiplex PCR, and TCRdb holds only the in-frame ones, with some missing. Clone size and V and J calls were adopted from that table, with D and trimming inferred from the DNA. The data hold more than 100,000 clones, with about 81% observed a single time. This CDR3 region has 15 residues. V dropped 6 bases and J dropped 1; count of bases not matched to a gene: 4. The germline gives CDR1 MNHNY, CDR2 SVGAGI (reference sequence). The sample comprised peripheral blood. The rearrangement joins TRBV6-6 to TRBJ2-7; 12 bases map to TRBD2. The clonotype originates from a woman older than 75 with acute or convalescent COVID-19. CDR3 in DNA: TGTGCCAGCAGGACTAGCGGGAGTGAGTCCTACGAGCAGTACTTC. Its protein is CASRTSGSESYEQYF.